Following are 28 T cell receptor beta chains from one sample sequenced in a study of beta chain features in type 1 diabetes. cDNA synthesis used the whole RNA isolate, giving expressed TCRB sequences. Sequencing was performed with immunoSEQ multiplex PCR; in TCRdb, only in-frame clones are kept and a portion is missing. The data show over 700,000 clones, about a sixth seen once. The sample taken for sequencing was naive CD4+ T cells from blood. These receptors originate from a woman aged 18-29 years in good health.

The gene calls are TRBV18 and TRBJ2-7; the match to TRBD2 covers 11 bases. V was pared by 3 bases and J by 3 bases, with 4 bases of the junction left unmatched. The V gene's germline CDR1 is KGHSH and CDR2 LQKENI. The CDR3 runs 15 residues. The CDR3 DNA reads as TGTGCCAGCTCACCCAGAACTAGCGGGAGCTACGAGCAGTACTTC. This codes for CASSPRTSGSYEQYF.

Concerning this clone itself: A read error may account for a junction end that differs from germline. V is TRBV18 and J is TRBJ2-1; tentative D call: TRBD1 (6 bases). Germline CDR1 KGHSH, CDR2 LQKENI. CDR3 length: 14 residues. DNA for the CDR3: TGTGCCAACTCACGCGTTGGGGGCGAAAATGAGCAGTTCTTC. The encoded protein is CANSRVGGENEQFF.

This clone turned up a few times. The chain combines TRBV6-5 with TRBJ1-5, with TRBD1 as a possible D gene (5 bases). Between the trimmed V and J ends, which lost 5 bases and 5 bases, there was a span of 16 bases. CDR1 is MNHEY, CDR2 SVGAGI, per germline. This CDR3 has 15 amino acids. The DNA of the CDR3 is TGTGCCAGCAGTCGGGGGGGTAGGGAACATCAGCCCCAGCATTTT. Residues: CASSRGGREHQPQHF.

This clone appeared a few times. The V and J genes are TRBV10-3 and TRBJ1-2, with 8 bases lining up with TRBD1. Germline V lookup: CDR1 ENHRY, CDR2 SYGVKD. The CDR3 runs 15 residues. J gave up 3 bases and V 6 bases, and 9 bases lay outside the gene matches. The CDR3 DNA reads as TGTGCCATCAGGAAAGCCGGGACAGGAGACTATGGCTACACCTTC. As protein: CAIRKAGTGDYGYTF.

The chain carries TRBV15 and TRBJ1-2, with 9 bases matching TRBD1. From germline, CDR1 is LNHNV and CDR2 YYDKDF (reference sequence). The length of the CDR3 is 15 residues. Trimming removed 1 base from V and 4 bases from J; junction bases left unmatched: 4. The CDR3 sequence is CATSRVGTGIYGYTF. CDR3 DNA: TGTGCCACCAGCAGAGTAGGGACAGGGATCTATGGCTACACCTTC.

The CDR3 nucleotides are TGTGCCAGCAATCGGGCTAGCGGAACCTACAATGAGCAGTTCTTC. This translates into CASNRASGTYNEQFF. V and J are TRBV27 and TRBJ2-1; the match to TRBD2 covers 7 bases. This CDR3 has 15 amino acids. Unmatched junction bases numbered 8, after V lost 7 bases and J lost 2 bases. CDR1 and CDR2 from the germline V gene are MNHEY and SMNVEV (reference sequence).

The table lists this clone with a few counts. V and J are TRBV11-2 and TRBJ2-3, with 7 bases fitting TRBD1. The CDR3 totals 15 residues. Germline V gene sequence: CDR1 SGHAT, CDR2 FQNNGV. V dropped 6 bases and J dropped 2; count of bases not matched to a gene: 8. CDR3 sequence reads: CASRAGTAVTDTQYF. For the CDR3, the DNA is TGTGCCAGCAGAGCCGGGACAGCCGTCACAGATACGCAGTATTTT.

This sequence joins TRBV19 and TRBJ1-5; D remains ambiguous. Trimming cost V 7 bases and J 10 bases, with 23 bases left between them. The CDR3 loop spans 15 amino acids. The germline V gene has CDR1 LNHDA and CDR2 SQIVND (reference sequence). CDR3 bases: TGTGCCAGTACCAAGGGAGCAAGTGTCGTGAGTCCCCAGCATTTT. Translating it yields CASTKGASVVSPQHF.

The chain carries TRBV7-3 and TRBJ2-3; D is unclear. Germline-derived CDR1 and CDR2 are SGHTA and FQGTGA. V was pared by 2 bases and J by 4 bases, with 10 bases between. The CDR3 has 14 amino acids. Here the CDR3 reads CASSLAREADTQYF. In DNA, the CDR3 is TGTGCCAGCAGCTTAGCTAGGGAAGCAGATACGCAGTATTTT.

This chain joins TRBV18 and TRBJ2-7, with TRBD2 as a possible D gene (6 bases). Trimming stripped 1 base from V and 0 bases from J, with 10 bases between. The CDR3 is 15 amino acids. Looked up from germline, CDR1 is KGHSH and CDR2 is LQKENI. The CDR3 nucleotides read TGTGCCAGCTCACCACTGGAGGGGAGCTCCTACGAGCAGTACTTC. Protein product: CASSPLEGSSYEQYF. The full variable domain, its missing parts supplied by reference TRBV18 and TRBJ2-7, is NAGVMQNPRHLVRRRGQEARLRCSPMKGHSHVYWYRQLPEEGLKFMVYLQKENIIDESGMPKERFSAEFPKEGPSILRIQQVVRGDSAAYFCASSPLEGSSYEQYFGPGTRLTVT.

The rearrangement links TRBV5-6 to TRBJ2-4, with 9 bases that match TRBD2. After removal of 5 bases from V and 4 bases from J, the junction contained 7 bases not matched to a gene. The CDR3 covers 15 residues. Germline V gives CDR1 SGHDT, CDR2 YYEEEE. The CDR3 DNA reads as TGTGCCAGCAGGGGGCGGACTAGCGTAAAAAACATTCAGTACTTC. It translates to CASRGRTSVKNIQYF.

The chain uses TRBV5-4 and TRBJ2-2, with D possibly TRBD1 on 6 matching bases. CDR3 length equals 16 residues. Germline CDR1 reads SGHNT; CDR2 reads YYREEE (reference sequence). Trimming took off 4 bases at V and 1 base at J, with 14 bases between the two ends. The CDR3 DNA reads as TGTGCCAGCAGCCTTAAACAGGGTCGGAACACCGGGGAGCTGTTTTTT. Translating it yields CASSLKQGRNTGELFF.

The chain carries TRBV11-3 and TRBJ2-2; D gene ambiguous. CDR1 is SGHNT, CDR2 YENEEA, per germline. The CDR3 is made up of 14 amino acids. Trimming removed 5 bases from V and 5 bases from J, with 12 bases in between. Here the CDR3 DNA reads TGTGCCAGCAGCAAAGTTCTAGGGACCGGGGAGCTGTTTTTT. Encoded protein: CASSKVLGTGELFF.

Only a few counts were recorded for this clone. The chain carries TRBV13 and TRBJ2-7, with TRBD1 matching 7 bases. Germline trimming cut 5 bases from V and 4 bases from J; bases unmatched to any gene: 8. The CDR3 sequence is 14 residues long. Germline V CDR1 and CDR2: PRHDT, FYEKMQ (reference sequence). Here the CDR3 DNA reads TGTGCCAGCAGCCGTCAGGGGGACAGATACGAGCAGTACTTC. It codes for CASSRQGDRYEQYF.

The CDR3 region has the DNA TGTGCCAGCAGTGACACCACGAGCGGGAACCTCAATGAGCAGTTCTTC. Residues: CASSDTTSGNLNEQFF. The chain combines TRBV6-1 with TRBJ2-1; 7 positions agree with TRBD2. The germline gives CDR1 MNHNS, CDR2 SASEGT. The length of the CDR3 is 16 residues. The J segment lost 6 bases and the V segment lost 3 bases, leaving 11 bases of the junction unmatched.

The CDR3 loop is CASSYQTNEKLFF. DNA for the CDR3: TGTGCCAGCAGTTACCAGACTAATGAAAAACTGTTTTTT. The genes are TRBV6-5 and TRBJ1-4, with no clear D. The germline CDR1 and CDR2 sequences are MNHEY and SVGAGI. The CDR3 sequence is 13 residues long. Trimming left V 2 bases short and J 2 bases short, with 3 bases between.

This chain joins TRBV28 and TRBJ2-7; 8 bases are shared with TRBD1. Germline trimming cut 10 bases from V and 1 base from J; bases unmatched to any gene: 18. Germline V gives CDR1 MDHEN, CDR2 SYDVKM. The CDR3 is made up of 17 amino acids. The CDR3 is CATFRFLWDRLSYEQYF. As DNA, the CDR3 is TGTGCCACCTTCCGGTTCCTTTGGGACAGGCTATCCTACGAGCAGTACTTC.

V is TRBV5-1 and J is TRBJ2-1; 11 bases line up with TRBD2. V dropped 5 bases and J dropped 8; count of bases not matched to a gene: 6. The germline CDR1 and CDR2 sequences are SGHRS and YFSETQ. The CDR3 has 14 residues. The CDR3 region has the DNA TGCGCCAGCAGTTCTAGCGGGAGGCTTGATGAGCAGTTCTTC. It translates to CASSSSGRLDEQFF.

This clone has a handful of counts. V usage is TRBV6-1 and J usage is TRBJ2-1; 9 positions match TRBD1. From germline, CDR1 is MNHNS and CDR2 SASEGT. The V gene end was trimmed by 6 bases and the J gene end by 6 bases; junction bases not matched to a gene: 3. The CDR3 runs 13 residues. The CDR3 spells CASRSTGGNEQFF. As DNA, the CDR3 is TGTGCCAGCAGATCGACAGGGGGCAATGAGCAGTTCTTC.

This clone was seen a few times. The chain joins TRBV5-1 to TRBJ2-5; D perhaps matches TRBD2 (5 bases). V was clipped by 4 bases and J by 2 bases, with 15 bases between them. The CDR3 consists of 15 residues. Germline V gives CDR1 SGHRS, CDR2 YFSETQ. CDR3 bases: TGCGCCAGCAGCGCCGAGCGGATTCCTCAAGAGACCCAGTACTTC. This sequence encodes CASSAERIPQETQYF. The variable domain in full, with the rest retrieved from reference TRBV5-1 and TRBJ2-5, is KAGVTQTPRYLIKTRGQQVTLSCSPISGHRSVSWYQQTPGQGLQFLFEYFSETQRNKGNFPGRFSGRQFSNSRSEMNVSTLELGDSALYLCASSAERIPQETQYFGPGTRLLVL.

This clone was counted a few times. CDR3 bases: TGTGCCAGTAGTATGAACAGGTTAAAAGACACTGAAGCTTTCTTT. As protein: CASSMNRLKDTEAFF. The V call is TRBV19, the J call TRBJ1-1; a possible D gene is TRBD1 (5 bases). CDR3 size: 15 residues. Germline CDR1 reads LNHDA; CDR2 reads SQIVND (reference sequence). V was clipped by 3 bases and J by 3 bases, with 14 bases between them.

This chain links TRBV10-3 with TRBJ2-3, with TRBD2 identical over 7 bases. CDR1 ENHRY and CDR2 SYGVKD come from the germline V gene. J lost 6 bases, V lost 1 base, and 7 bases had no gene match. CDR3 length: 15 residues. As DNA, the CDR3 is TGTGCCATCAGTGAGTACGTAACTAGCGCCGATACGCAGTATTTT. It translates to CAISEYVTSADTQYF.

This clone turned up a few times. The V and J genes are TRBV11-2 and TRBJ2-4, with D unclear. The germline V and J ends were trimmed by 3 bases and 9 bases, with 9 bases remaining between them. This CDR3 has 12 amino acids. The germline V gene has CDR1 SGHAT and CDR2 FQNNGV. This CDR3 reads CASSFSESIQYF. In DNA form, the CDR3 reads TGTGCCAGCAGCTTTAGTGAAAGCATTCAGTACTTC. Complete variable domain (other parts from reference TRBV11-2 and TRBJ2-4): EAGVAQSPRYKIIEKRQSVAFWCNPISGHATLYWYQQILGQGPKLLIQFQNNGVVDDSQLPKDRFSAERLKGVDSTLKIQPAKLEDSAVYLCASSFSESIQYFGAGTRLSVL.

This clone was counted a few times. The V call is TRBV7-9, the J call TRBJ1-3; D unresolved. This CDR3 spans 11 amino acids. CDR1 SEHNR and CDR2 FQNEAQ come from the germline V gene (reference sequence). V was pared by 3 bases and J by 4 bases, with 1 base between. CDR3 protein: CASSFGNTIYF. The CDR3, as DNA: TGTGCCAGCAGCTTCGGAAACACCATATATTTT.

The V gene is TRBV4-2, the J gene TRBJ2-1; 7 nucleotides agree with TRBD2. Germline lookup yields CDR1 LGHNA and CDR2 YNFKEQ. V gave up 3 bases and J gave up 0 bases; unmatched junction bases: 2. This CDR3 has 15 amino acids. The CDR3 region has the DNA TGTGCCAGCAGCCAGCGGGGGAACTCCTACAATGAGCAGTTCTTC. This encodes CASSQRGNSYNEQFF.

This clone was found a few times. The chain has TRBV5-6 and TRBJ2-7; 8 nucleotides align to TRBD1. V lost 4 bases, J lost 7 bases, and 13 bases stayed unmatched. CDR3 size: 15 residues. In germline, CDR1 is SGHDT, CDR2 YYEEEE. The DNA for the CDR3 is TGTGCCAGCAGCCCAGGGACAGGTCGCGCGTGGGAGCAGTACTTC. This codes for CASSPGTGRAWEQYF.

This clone has more than one count but fewer than ten. This chain joins TRBV4-3 and TRBJ2-1, with 8 bases fitting TRBD2. Germline V CDR1 and CDR2: LGHNA, YSLEER. This CDR3 region has 17 residues. With 0 bases clipped from V and 6 bases from J, the junction kept 10 bases outside the gene matches. The CDR3 spells CASSQDVGLVGLNEQFF. The CDR3 DNA reads as TGCGCCAGCAGCCAAGATGTGGGACTAGTAGGGCTCAATGAGCAGTTCTTC.

This clone occurred a few times. The genes are TRBV7-2 and TRBJ2-1; TRBD1 matches at 11 bases. CDR3 length: 16 amino acids. Germline V gene lookup returns CDR1 SGHTA and CDR2 FQGNSA. With 2 bases clipped from V and 7 bases from J, the junction kept 7 bases outside the gene matches. The CDR3: CASSLMGQGGANEQFF. In DNA form, the CDR3 reads TGTGCCAGCAGCTTAATGGGACAGGGGGGAGCGAATGAGCAGTTCTTC.